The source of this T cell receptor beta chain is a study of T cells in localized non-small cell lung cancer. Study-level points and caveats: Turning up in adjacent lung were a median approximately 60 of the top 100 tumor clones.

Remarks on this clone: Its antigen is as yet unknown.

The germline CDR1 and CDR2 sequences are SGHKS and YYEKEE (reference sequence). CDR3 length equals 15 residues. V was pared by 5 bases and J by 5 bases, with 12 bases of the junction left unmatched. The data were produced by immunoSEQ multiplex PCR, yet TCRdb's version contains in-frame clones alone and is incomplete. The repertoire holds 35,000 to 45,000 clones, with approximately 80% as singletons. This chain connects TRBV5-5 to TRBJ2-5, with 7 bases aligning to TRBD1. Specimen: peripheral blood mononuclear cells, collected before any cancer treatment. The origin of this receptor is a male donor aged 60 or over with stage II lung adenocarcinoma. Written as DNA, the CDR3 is TGTGCCAGCAGTTATAGACAGGGAGTAGAGGAGACCCAGTACTTC. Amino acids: CASSYRQGVEETQYF.